This is a list of T cell receptor beta chains from one sample in a study of T cells in Graves' hyperthyroidism and ophthalmopathy. TCRdb processed the multiplex PCR reads anew with MiXCR; each CDR3 protein has one entry. Among about 610,000 distinct CDR3 sequences listed, more than 15% were seen once. Source material: blood. The receptors originated from a woman in her forties with Graves' ophthalmopathy. The CDR3 runs from the conserved cysteine through the conserved F or W. Each record gives: V gene, J gene, D gene, clone size, CDR3 protein, CDR3 DNA. The D gene is left open where the match is weak. Some rows have no size entry. The others give once, few or many, or a class for an expanded clone.

>TRBV19|TRBJ1-4|.|many
CASSVTTSHEKLFF
TGTGCCAGTAGTGTAACCACGTCCCACGAAAAACTGTTTTTT
>TRBV6-9|TRBJ1-5|TRBD1|few
CASSSEQGRHQPQHF
TGTGCCAGCAGTTCGGAACAGGGGAGGCATCAGCCCCAGCATTTT
>TRBV20-1|TRBJ2-3|TRBD2|many
CSARVLAGVSDTQYF
TGCAGTGCTAGGGTACTAGCGGGAGTTTCAGATACGCAGTATTTT
>TRBV5-4|TRBJ2-7|.|.
CASSLRGTEQYF
TGTGCCAGCAGCTTGCGAGGGACCGAGCAGTACTTC
>TRBV2|TRBJ2-1|.|many
CASRTGTGSYNEQFF
TGTGCCAGCAGGACCGGGACTGGCTCCTACAATGAGCAGTTCTTC
>TRBV10-3|TRBJ2-7|.|once
CAISPPSPYEQYF
TGTGCCATCAGTCCCCCCTCCCCCTACGAGCAGTACTTC
>TRBV11-2|TRBJ1-6|.|.
CASSLDVSLNSPLHF
TGTGCCAGCAGCTTAGATGTCAGTCTTAATTCACCCCTCCACTTT
>TRBV11-2|TRBJ2-3|.|many
CASSLRSRDTQYF
TGTGCCAGCAGCTTACGCAGCAGAGATACGCAGTATTTT
>TRBV11-2|TRBJ2-2|.|few
CASSRGATDTGELFF
TGTGCCAGCAGCCGAGGGGCCACAGATACCGGGGAGCTGTTTTTT
>TRBV12-3/TRBV12-4|TRBJ2-2|TRBD2|many
CASSLRLAGAGELFF
TGTGCCAGCAGTTTACGACTAGCGGGAGCCGGGGAGCTGTTTTTT
>TRBV20-1|TRBJ2-7|.|.
CSAKDRREYEQYF
TGCAGTGCTAAGGACAGGCGGGAATACGAGCAGTACTTC
>TRBV11-2|TRBJ1-2|.|many
CASTDWGPRAPYGYTF
TGTGCCAGCACCGATTGGGGGCCCCGAGCGCCCTATGGCTACACCTTC
>TRBV19|TRBJ2-3|.|few
CASSDRAGSPDTQYF
TGTGCCAGTAGCGACAGGGCGGGAAGTCCAGATACGCAGTATTTT